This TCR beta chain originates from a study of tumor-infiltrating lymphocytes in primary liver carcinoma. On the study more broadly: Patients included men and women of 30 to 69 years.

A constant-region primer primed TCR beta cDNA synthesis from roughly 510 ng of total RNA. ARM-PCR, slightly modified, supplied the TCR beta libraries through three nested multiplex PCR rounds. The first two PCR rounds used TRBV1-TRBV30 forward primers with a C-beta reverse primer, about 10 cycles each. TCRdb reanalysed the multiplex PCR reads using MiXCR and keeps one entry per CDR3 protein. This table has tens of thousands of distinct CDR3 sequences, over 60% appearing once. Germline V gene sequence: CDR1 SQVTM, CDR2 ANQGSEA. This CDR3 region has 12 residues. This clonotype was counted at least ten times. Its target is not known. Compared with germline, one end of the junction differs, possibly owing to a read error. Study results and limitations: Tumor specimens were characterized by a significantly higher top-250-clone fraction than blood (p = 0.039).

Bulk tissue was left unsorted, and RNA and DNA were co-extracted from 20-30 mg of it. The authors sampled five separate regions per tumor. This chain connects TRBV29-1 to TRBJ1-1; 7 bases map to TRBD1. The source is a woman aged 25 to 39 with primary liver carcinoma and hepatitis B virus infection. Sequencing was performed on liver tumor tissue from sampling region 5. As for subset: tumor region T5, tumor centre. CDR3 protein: CSVGQVNTEASF. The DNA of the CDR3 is TGCAGCGTAGGACAGGTGAACACTGAAGCTTCCTTT.